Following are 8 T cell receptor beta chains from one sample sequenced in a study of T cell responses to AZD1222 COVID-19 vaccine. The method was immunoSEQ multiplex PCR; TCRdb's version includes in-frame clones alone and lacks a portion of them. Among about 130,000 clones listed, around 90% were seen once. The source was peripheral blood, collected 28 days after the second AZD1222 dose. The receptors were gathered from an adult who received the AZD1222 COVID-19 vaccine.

For the CDR3, the DNA is TGTGCCAGCAGTTTAGGGTCCACCGGCTTTGACGAGCAGTACTTC. This sequence encodes CASSLGSTGFDEQYF. The V call is TRBV27, the J call TRBJ2-7; no clear D gene. Trimming took off 2 bases at V and 5 bases at J, with 16 bases between the two ends. Looked up from germline, CDR1 is MNHEY and CDR2 is SMNVEV (reference sequence). This CDR3 contains 15 residues.

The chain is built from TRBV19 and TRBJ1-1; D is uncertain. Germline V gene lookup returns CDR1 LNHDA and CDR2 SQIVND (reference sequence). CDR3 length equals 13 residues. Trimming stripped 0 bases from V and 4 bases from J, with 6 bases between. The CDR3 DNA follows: TGTGCCAGTAGTATAGAGTGGAGCACTGAAGCTTTCTTT. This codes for CASSIEWSTEAFF.

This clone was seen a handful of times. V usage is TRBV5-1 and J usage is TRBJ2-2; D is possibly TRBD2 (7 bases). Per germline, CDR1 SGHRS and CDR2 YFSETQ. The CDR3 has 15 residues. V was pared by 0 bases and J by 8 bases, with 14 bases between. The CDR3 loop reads CASSLVGLGTGELFF. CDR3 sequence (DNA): TGCGCCAGCAGCTTGGTTGGACTAGGGACAGGGGAGCTGTTTTTT.

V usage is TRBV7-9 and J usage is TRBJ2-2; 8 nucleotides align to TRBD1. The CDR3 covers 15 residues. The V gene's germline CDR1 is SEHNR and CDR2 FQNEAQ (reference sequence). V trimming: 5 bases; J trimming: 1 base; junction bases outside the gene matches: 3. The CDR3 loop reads CASSPGQGNTGELFF. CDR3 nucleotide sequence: TGTGCCAGCAGCCCCGGACAGGGGAACACCGGGGAGCTGTTTTTT.

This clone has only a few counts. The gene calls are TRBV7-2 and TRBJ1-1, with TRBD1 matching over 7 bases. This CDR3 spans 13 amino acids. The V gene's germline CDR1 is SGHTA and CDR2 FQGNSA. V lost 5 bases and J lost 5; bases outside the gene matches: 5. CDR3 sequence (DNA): TGTGCCAGCAGCAGAAACAGGGGAACTGAAGCTTTCTTT. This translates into CASSRNRGTEAFF.

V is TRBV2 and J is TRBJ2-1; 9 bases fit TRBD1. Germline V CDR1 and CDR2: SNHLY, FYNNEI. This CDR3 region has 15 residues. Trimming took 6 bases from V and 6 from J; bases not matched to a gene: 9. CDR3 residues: CASRLDRGEGNEQFF. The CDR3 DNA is TGTGCCAGCAGGCTGGACAGGGGAGAAGGCAATGAGCAGTTCTTC.

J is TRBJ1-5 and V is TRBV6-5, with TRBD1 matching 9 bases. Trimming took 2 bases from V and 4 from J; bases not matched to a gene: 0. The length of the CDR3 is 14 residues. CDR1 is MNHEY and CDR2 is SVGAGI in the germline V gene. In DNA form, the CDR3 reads TGTGCCAGCAGTTACGGGACAGGGAATCAGCCCCAGCATTTT. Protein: CASSYGTGNQPQHF.

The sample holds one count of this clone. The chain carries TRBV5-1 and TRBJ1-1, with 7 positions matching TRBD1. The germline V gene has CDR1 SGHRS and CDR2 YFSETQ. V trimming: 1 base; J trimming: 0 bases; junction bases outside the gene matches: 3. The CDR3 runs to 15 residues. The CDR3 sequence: CASSLTGDMNTEAFF. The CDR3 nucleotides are TGCGCCAGCAGCTTGACAGGGGACATGAACACTGAAGCTTTCTTT.